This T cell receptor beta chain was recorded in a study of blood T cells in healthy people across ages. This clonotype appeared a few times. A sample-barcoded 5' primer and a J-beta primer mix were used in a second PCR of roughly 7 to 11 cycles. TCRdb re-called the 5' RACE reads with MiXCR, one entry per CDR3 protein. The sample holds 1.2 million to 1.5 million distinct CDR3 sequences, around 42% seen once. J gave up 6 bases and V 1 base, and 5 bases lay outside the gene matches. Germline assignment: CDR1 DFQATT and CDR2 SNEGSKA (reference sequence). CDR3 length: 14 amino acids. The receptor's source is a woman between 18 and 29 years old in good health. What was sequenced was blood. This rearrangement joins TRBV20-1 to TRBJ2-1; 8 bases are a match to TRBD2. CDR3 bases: TGCAGTGCTAGAGGTCTAGCGGGTATCAATGAGCAGTTCTTC. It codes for CSARGLAGINEQFF.